The 8 T cell receptor beta chains below come from one sample, sequenced in a study of graft-versus-host responses after intestinal transplantation. No antigens are known for them. Some clones are missing from TCRdb's copy, which holds only in-frame ones; the method was immunoSEQ multiplex PCR. The table has about 130,000 clones, 80% to 95% seen once; the top ten hold 0.19%. The sequenced sample was unstimulated CD4+ T cells sorted from spleen or lymph node cells, obtained before intestinal transplant. These receptors were collected from a human donor who received an intestinal transplant.

The sample holds one count of this clone. This chain uses TRBV28 with TRBJ1-1; a possible D gene is TRBD1 (5 bases). CDR1 and CDR2 (germline): MDHEN, SYDVKM. CDR3 length: 16 amino acids. With 1 base removed from V and 5 bases from J, the gap between germline ends came to 17 bases. Here the CDR3 DNA reads TGTGCCAGCAGTTTATCTTCAGGGACGCCTATGACTGAAGCTTTCTTT. Translation gives CASSLSSGTPMTEAFF.

The J gene is TRBJ1-1, the V gene TRBV9, with TRBD1 matching 11 bases. J gave up 5 bases and V 2 bases, and 5 bases lay outside the gene matches. Germline V gene sequence: CDR1 SGDLS, CDR2 YYNGEE. CDR3 size: 15 residues. The CDR3 reads CASSVGQGVETEAFF. The CDR3, as DNA: TGTGCCAGCAGCGTGGGACAGGGGGTAGAAACTGAAGCTTTCTTT.

In DNA form, the CDR3 reads TGTGCCAGCAGTCGATACCTAGGGATCCTATCCTACGAGCAGTACTTC. It encodes CASSRYLGILSYEQYF. The chain couples TRBV27 to TRBJ2-7, with D unresolved. Germline V gene lookup returns CDR1 MNHEY and CDR2 SMNVEV (reference sequence). Deletions cut 5 bases from V and 1 base from J, with 18 bases between. The CDR3 runs 16 residues.

The chain recombines TRBV19 with TRBJ1-2; TRBD1 agrees at 10 bases. The CDR3 runs 16 residues. V lost 6 bases, J lost 4 bases, and 11 bases stayed unmatched. CDR1 and CDR2 from the germline V gene are LNHDA and SQIVND (reference sequence). Here the CDR3 DNA reads TGTGCCAGTAGAAACCAGGGACAGGGGCTTGTCTATGGCTACACCTTC. It is translated as CASRNQGQGLVYGYTF.

The rearrangement uses TRBV7-2 and TRBJ2-1; D tentatively fits TRBD1 or TRBD2 (5 bases each). The CDR3 runs 13 residues. CDR1 and CDR2 from the germline V gene are SGHTA and FQGNSA. The V and J ends lost 0 bases and 6 bases respectively, with 6 bases between them. As DNA, the CDR3 is TGTGCCAGCAGCTTAGCAGGGACCAATGAGCAGTTCTTC. Its translation is CASSLAGTNEQFF. Looking up the rest from reference TRBV7-2 and TRBJ2-1 gives the full variable domain: GAGVSQSPSNKVTEKGKDVELRCDPISGHTALYWYRQSLGQGLEFLIYFQGNSAPDKSGLPSDRFSAERTGGSVSTLTIQRTQQEDSAVYLCASSLAGTNEQFFGPGTRLTVL.

V and J are TRBV7-2 and TRBJ1-2; the D gene is possibly TRBD1 (5 bases). CDR1 SGHTA and CDR2 FQGNSA come from the germline V gene. V shed 1 base and J shed 4 bases, with 7 bases lying between them. CDR3 length: 13 residues. The CDR3 DNA reads TGTGCCAGCAGCTTAGGACAGATCTATGGCTACACCTTC. Translation: CASSLGQIYGYTF.

The chain combines TRBV18 with TRBJ1-3; 9 positions match TRBD1. Per germline, CDR1 KGHSH and CDR2 LQKENI. The CDR3 is made up of 15 amino acids. Germline trimming cut 3 bases from V and 9 bases from J; bases unmatched to any gene: 9. Written as DNA, the CDR3 is TGTGCCAGCTCACCCTTTTGGACAGGGGAAGGCACCATATATTTT. It codes for CASSPFWTGEGTIYF. The complete variable domain, with remaining parts taken from reference TRBV18 and TRBJ1-3, reads NAGVMQNPRHLVRRRGQEARLRCSPMKGHSHVYWYRQLPEEGLKFMVYLQKENIIDESGMPKERFSAEFPKEGPSILRIQQVVRGDSAAYFCASSPFWTGEGTIYFGEGSWLTVV.

This clone was observed once. The rearrangement links TRBV10-3 to TRBJ1-1, with a weak D call TRBD1 (5 bases). The CDR3 extends over 12 amino acids. V lost 6 bases and J 5 bases, leaving 10 bases between the germline ends. Germline values: CDR1 ENHRY, CDR2 SYGVKD. CDR3 coding DNA: TGTGCCATCAGGCAAGAGGGGACTGAAGCTTTCTTT. Translated: CAIRQEGTEAFF.